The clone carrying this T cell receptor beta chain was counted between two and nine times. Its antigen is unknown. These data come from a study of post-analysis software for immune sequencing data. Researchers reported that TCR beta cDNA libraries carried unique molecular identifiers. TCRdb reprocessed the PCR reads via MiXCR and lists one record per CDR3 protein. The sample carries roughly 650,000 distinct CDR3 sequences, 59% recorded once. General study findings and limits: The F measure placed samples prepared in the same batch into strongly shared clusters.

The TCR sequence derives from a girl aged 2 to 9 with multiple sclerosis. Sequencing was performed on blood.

CDR3 loop: CSVGQPQFF. In DNA form, the CDR3 reads TGCAGCGTTGGACAACCGCAGTTCTTC. This chain uses TRBV29-1 with TRBJ2-1, with D unresolved. The CDR3 length is 9 residues. CDR1 is SQVTM and CDR2 is ANQGSEA in the germline V gene. V shed 4 bases and J shed 12 bases, with 7 bases lying between them.